The 10 T cell receptor beta chains below were found in one sample sequenced in a study of shared clonotypes between healthy human individuals. The assay was immunoSEQ multiplex PCR, and TCRdb's table has in-frame clones only and misses some. The table includes roughly 2 million clones, almost 96% detected once. Sequencing was carried out using naive CD4+ T cells sorted from blood. Subset noted: CD45RA+ positively selected. These receptors came from a man aged 18-30 years in good health.

This clone was recorded only once. The genes are TRBV20-1 and TRBJ2-5; no reliable D call. V was cut by 5 bases and J by 7 bases, with 11 bases left in between. The CDR3 length is 11 residues. Germline CDR1 DFQATT, CDR2 SNEGSKA (reference sequence). CDR3 DNA sequence: TGCAGTGCTTCTGTCGAAATGACCCAGTACTTC. It codes for CSASVEMTQYF.

The chain combines TRBV4-1 with TRBJ2-7; TRBD1 matches 7 bases. The CDR3 loop spans 17 amino acids. V was clipped by 6 bases and J by 2 bases; unmatched bases: 16. Germline CDR1 reads MGHRA; CDR2 reads YSYEKL. CDR3: CASSPGATGVLTYEQYF. In DNA form, the CDR3 reads TGCGCCAGCAGTCCCGGAGCAACAGGGGTCCTAACCTACGAGCAGTACTTC.

The chain employs TRBV6-5 and TRBJ1-2; no clear D. Germline CDR1 reads MNHEY; CDR2 reads SVGAGI. With 0 bases removed from V and 7 bases from J, the gap between germline ends came to 9 bases. CDR3 length: 13 residues. The CDR3: CASSYSTLGGYTF. As DNA, the CDR3 is TGTGCCAGCAGTTACTCGACACTGGGTGGCTACACCTTC.

This clone was observed a single time. The same CDR3 also results from other DNA sequences found in this sample. This chain uses TRBV6-1 with TRBJ1-3; TRBD1 is a possible D gene (6 bases). The CDR3 spans 13 residues. Germline-derived CDR1 and CDR2 are MNHNS and SASEGT. V lost 6 bases and J 0 bases, leaving 6 bases between the germline ends. The CDR3 coding sequence is TGTGCCAGCAGACAGGGCTCTGGAAACACCATATATTTT. The encoded protein is CASRQGSGNTIYF.

This chain connects TRBV2 to TRBJ2-2, with 8 nucleotides matching TRBD1. The germline V gene has CDR1 SNHLY and CDR2 FYNNEI. The V segment lost 3 bases and the J segment 6 bases; nucleotides outside the gene matches: 6. The CDR3 spans 15 residues. CDR3: CASSDTPQGAGELFF. Here the CDR3 DNA reads TGTGCCAGCAGTGACACACCACAGGGGGCCGGGGAGCTGTTTTTT.

The chain uses TRBV2 and TRBJ1-6, with unresolved D. Germline V lookup: CDR1 SNHLY, CDR2 FYNNEI. V was cut by 7 bases and J by 10 bases, with 14 bases left in between. This CDR3 spans 13 amino acids. CDR3 bases: TGTGCCAGCATCAACACCTTAGGGTCACCCCTCCACTTT. Translating it yields CASINTLGSPLHF.

This chain joins TRBV25-1 and TRBJ2-7; unclear D gene. V was shortened by 8 bases and J by 4 bases, with 12 bases between the two germline ends. This CDR3 is 12 amino acids long. Germline V gene lookup returns CDR1 MGHDK and CDR2 SYGVNS. The CDR3 region is CASQDRIYEQYF. The DNA for the CDR3 is TGTGCCAGCCAGGACCGGATTTACGAGCAGTACTTC.

J is TRBJ1-2 and V is TRBV25-1; 11 bases fit TRBD1. CDR1 and CDR2 from the germline V gene are MGHDK and SYGVNS. The ends lost 8 bases at V and 7 bases at J; junction bases unmatched: 9. The CDR3 has 14 residues. CDR3 DNA: TGTGCCAGCTGGGGAGGACAGGGGGCTGGTGGCTACACCTTC. It translates to CASWGGQGAGGYTF.

V and J are TRBV7-6 and TRBJ2-1, with D perhaps given as TRBD1 or TRBD2 (5 bases each). Trimming left V 5 bases short and J 5 bases short, with 19 bases between. CDR3 length: 16 amino acids. CDR1 SGHVS and CDR2 FNYEAQ come from the germline V gene. The CDR3 DNA sequence: TGTGCCAGCAGCCGGGGTTCCAGGGTATCCCACAATGAGCAGTTCTTC. It specifies CASSRGSRVSHNEQFF.

This clone came up once. The chain joins TRBV4-2 to TRBJ2-2; D is unresolved. V was shortened by 1 base and J by 8 bases, with 8 bases between the two germline ends. The germline CDR1 and CDR2 sequences are LGHNA and YNFKEQ. The CDR3 loop spans 13 amino acids. The CDR3 loop reads CASSQVNGGELFF. In nucleotides, the CDR3 is TGTGCCAGCAGCCAAGTGAACGGGGGGGAGCTGTTTTTT.